The sequence of this TCR beta chain was determined in a study of T-cell memory formation after mild COVID-19. The study, taken as a whole, reports: The main location of contracting CD4+ clones was CM and EM, and that of contracting CD8+ clones was EMRA.

The ends were cut back, 1 base at V and 4 bases at J, with 13 bases in the middle. Looked up from germline, CDR1 is SQVTM and CDR2 is ANQGSEA. The length of the CDR3 is 14 residues. Each CDR3 protein is one row after TCRdb ran MiXCR on the 5' RACE reads. Here the sample spans 350,000 to 450,000 distinct CDR3 sequences, under 15% being singletons. This clonotype was seen a handful of times. The antigen is unknown. This receptor was taken from a young man who had mild COVID-19 (a few samples of this study predate the infection). Cell type and time point are not known. V and J are TRBV29-1 and TRBJ1-1; TRBD1 is a possible D gene (5 bases). The material sequenced was PBMCs or a T cell subset sorted from them (not recorded which). The CDR3 region has the DNA TGCAGCGTTGAAGGGGGGACGCCCCCCACTGAAGCTTTCTTT. This translates into CSVEGGTPPTEAFF. Together with reference TRBV29-1 and TRBJ1-1, the CDR3 gives the full variable domain: SAVISQKPSRDICQRGTSLTIQCQVDSQVTMMFWYRQQPGQSLTLIATANQGSEATYESGFVIDKFPISRPNLTFSTLTVSNMSPEDSSIYLCSVEGGTPPTEAFFGQGTRLTVV.